This T cell receptor beta chain was identified in a study of blood T cell repertoires in COVID-19. Living in 24 US areas, the participants were between about 18 and 100 years of age. CDR3 length: 16 residues. Germline CDR1 reads SGHAT; CDR2 reads FQNNGV. Trimming stripped 1 base from V and 5 bases from J, with 14 bases between. The table came from immunoSEQ multiplex PCR; TCRdb's copy has only in-frame clones and leaves some out. The sample has around 310,000 clones, roughly 89% seen once. The chain uses TRBV11-2 and TRBJ2-2; D gene unclear. The specimen sequenced was PBMCs or T cells enriched from blood (not recorded which). The TCR was taken from a woman aged 25 to 39 who had recovered from COVID-19. CDR3 in DNA: TGTGCCAGCAGCTTAGCAGACTGGCATATAACCGGGGAGCTGTTTTTT. Translating it yields CASSLADWHITGELFF. The whole variable domain, remainder taken from reference TRBV11-2 and TRBJ2-2, is EAGVAQSPRYKIIEKRQSVAFWCNPISGHATLYWYQQILGQGPKLLIQFQNNGVVDDSQLPKDRFSAERLKGVDSTLKIQPAKLEDSAVYLCASSLADWHITGELFFGEGSRLTVL.